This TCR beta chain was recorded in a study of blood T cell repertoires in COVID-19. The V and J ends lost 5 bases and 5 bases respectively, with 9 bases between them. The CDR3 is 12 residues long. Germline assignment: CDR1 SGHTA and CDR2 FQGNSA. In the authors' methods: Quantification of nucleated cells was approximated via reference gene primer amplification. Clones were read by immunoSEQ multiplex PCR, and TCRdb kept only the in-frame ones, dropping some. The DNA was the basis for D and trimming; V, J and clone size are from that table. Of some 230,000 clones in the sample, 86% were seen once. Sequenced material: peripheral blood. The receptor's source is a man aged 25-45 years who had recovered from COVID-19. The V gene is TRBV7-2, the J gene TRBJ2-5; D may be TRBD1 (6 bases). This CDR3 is CASSIDRETQYF. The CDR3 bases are TGTGCCAGCAGCATTGACAGGGAGACCCAGTACTTC.